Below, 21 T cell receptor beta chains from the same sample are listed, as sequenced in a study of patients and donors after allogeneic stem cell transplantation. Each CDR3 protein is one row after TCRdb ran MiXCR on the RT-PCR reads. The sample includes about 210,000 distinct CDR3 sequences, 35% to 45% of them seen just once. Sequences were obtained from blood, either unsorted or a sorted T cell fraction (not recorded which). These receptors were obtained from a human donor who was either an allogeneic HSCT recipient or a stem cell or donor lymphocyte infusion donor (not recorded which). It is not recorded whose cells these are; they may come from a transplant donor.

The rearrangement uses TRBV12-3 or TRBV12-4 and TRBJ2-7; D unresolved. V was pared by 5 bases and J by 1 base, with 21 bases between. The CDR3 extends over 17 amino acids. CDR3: CASSPRAGPHYSYEQYF. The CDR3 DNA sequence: TGTGCCAGCAGTCCTAGGGCAGGCCCGCATTATTCCTACGAGCAGTACTTC.

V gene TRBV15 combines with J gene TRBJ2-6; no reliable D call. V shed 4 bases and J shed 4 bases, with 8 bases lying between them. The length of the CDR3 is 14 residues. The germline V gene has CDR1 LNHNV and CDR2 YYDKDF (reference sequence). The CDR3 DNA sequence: TGTGCCACCAGCAAGGAGTTCGGGGCCAACGTCCTGACTTTC. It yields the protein CATSKEFGANVLTF.

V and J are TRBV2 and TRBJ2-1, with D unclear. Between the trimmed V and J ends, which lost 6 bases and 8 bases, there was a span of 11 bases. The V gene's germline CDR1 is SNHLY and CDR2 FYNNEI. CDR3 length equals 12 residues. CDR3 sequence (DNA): TGTGCCAGCAGCTTCTCGGGTGATGAGCAGTTCTTC. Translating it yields CASSFSGDEQFF.

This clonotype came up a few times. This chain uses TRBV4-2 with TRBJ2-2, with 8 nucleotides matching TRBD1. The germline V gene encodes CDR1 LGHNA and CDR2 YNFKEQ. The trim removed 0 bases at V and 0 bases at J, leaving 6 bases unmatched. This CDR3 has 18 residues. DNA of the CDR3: TGTGCCAGCAGCCAAGAGGCCAGGGGGCTAGCGAACACCGGGGAGCTGTTTTTT. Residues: CASSQEARGLANTGELFF.

The CDR3 reads CSVEEQGEIQETQYF. CDR3 sequence (DNA): TGCAGCGTTGAAGAACAGGGTGAGATCCAAGAGACCCAGTACTTC. The rearrangement links TRBV29-1 to TRBJ2-5, with a tentative D call TRBD1 (6 bases). The CDR3 spans 15 residues. Trimming stripped 0 bases from V and 1 base from J, with 12 bases between. Germline V lookup: CDR1 SQVTM, CDR2 ANQGSEA.

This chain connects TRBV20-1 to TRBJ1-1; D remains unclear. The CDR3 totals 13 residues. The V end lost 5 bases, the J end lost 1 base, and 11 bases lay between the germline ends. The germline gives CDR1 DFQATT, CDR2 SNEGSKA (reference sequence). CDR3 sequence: CSAPPRENTEAFF. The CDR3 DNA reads TGCAGTGCTCCTCCAAGGGAGAACACTGAAGCTTTCTTT.

CDR3 DNA sequence: TGTGCCAGCTCACTCCGGGACAGGGATCAGCCCCAGCATTTT. This encodes CASSLRDRDQPQHF. The genes are TRBV18 and TRBJ1-5, with TRBD1 matching 9 bases. V lost 4 bases and J lost 5; bases outside the gene matches: 3. Germline V lookup: CDR1 KGHSH, CDR2 LQKENI. This CDR3 contains 14 residues.

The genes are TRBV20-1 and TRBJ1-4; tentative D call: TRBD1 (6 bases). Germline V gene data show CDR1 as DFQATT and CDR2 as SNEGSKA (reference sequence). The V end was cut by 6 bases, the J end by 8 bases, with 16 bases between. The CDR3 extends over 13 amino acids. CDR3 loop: CSAGEGGWEKLFF. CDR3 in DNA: TGCAGTGCCGGAGAAGGGGGTTGGGAAAAACTGTTTTTT.

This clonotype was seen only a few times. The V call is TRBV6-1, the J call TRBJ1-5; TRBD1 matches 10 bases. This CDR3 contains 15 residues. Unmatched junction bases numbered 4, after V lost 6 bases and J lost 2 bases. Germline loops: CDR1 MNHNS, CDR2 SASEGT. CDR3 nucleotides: TGTGCCAGCAGCCCAGGACAGGGGGGCAATCAGCCCCAGCATTTT. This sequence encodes CASSPGQGGNQPQHF.

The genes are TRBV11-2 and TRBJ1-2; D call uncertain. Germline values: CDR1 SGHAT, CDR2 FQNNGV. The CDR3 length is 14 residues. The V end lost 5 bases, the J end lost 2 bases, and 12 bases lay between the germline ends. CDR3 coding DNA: TGTGCCAGCAGCGTTGGACCGGGGAACTATGGCTACACCTTC. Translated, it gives CASSVGPGNYGYTF.

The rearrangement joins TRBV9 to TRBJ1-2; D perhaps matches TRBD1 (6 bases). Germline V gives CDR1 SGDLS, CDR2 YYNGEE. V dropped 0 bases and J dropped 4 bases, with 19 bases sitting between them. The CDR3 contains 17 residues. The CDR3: CASSVGPPGGALYGYTF. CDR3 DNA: TGTGCCAGCAGCGTAGGCCCTCCCGGGGGCGCCCTCTATGGCTACACCTTC.

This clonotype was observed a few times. CDR3: CASSWAEDTEAFF. In DNA, the CDR3 is TGTGCCAGCAGTTGGGCGGAGGACACTGAAGCTTTCTTT. The chain has TRBV7-3 and TRBJ1-1; D uncertain. V lost 6 bases, J lost 3 bases, and 11 bases lay in between. CDR1 is SGHTA and CDR2 is FQGTGA in the germline V gene. This CDR3 is built from 13 residues.

As DNA, the CDR3 is TGTGCCATCCACCGGGACTCTGGAAACACCATATATTTT. Residues: CAIHRDSGNTIYF. The chain links TRBV12-3 or TRBV12-4 to TRBJ1-3; D is unresolved. The CDR3 has 13 residues. Trimming stripped 10 bases from V and 0 bases from J, with 10 bases between.

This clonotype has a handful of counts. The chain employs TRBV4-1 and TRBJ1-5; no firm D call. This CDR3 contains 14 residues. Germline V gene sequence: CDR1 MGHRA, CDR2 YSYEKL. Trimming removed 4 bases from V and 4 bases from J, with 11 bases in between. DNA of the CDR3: TGCGCCAGCAGCCTTGAAAGGATTAATCAGCCCCAGCATTTT. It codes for CASSLERINQPQHF.

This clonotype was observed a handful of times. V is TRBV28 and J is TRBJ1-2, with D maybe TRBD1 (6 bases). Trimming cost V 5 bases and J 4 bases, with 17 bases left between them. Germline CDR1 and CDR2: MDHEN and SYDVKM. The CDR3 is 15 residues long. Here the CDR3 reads CASSPARGGIYGYTF. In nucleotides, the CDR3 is TGTGCCAGCAGTCCCGCTAGGGGGGGGATCTATGGCTACACCTTC.

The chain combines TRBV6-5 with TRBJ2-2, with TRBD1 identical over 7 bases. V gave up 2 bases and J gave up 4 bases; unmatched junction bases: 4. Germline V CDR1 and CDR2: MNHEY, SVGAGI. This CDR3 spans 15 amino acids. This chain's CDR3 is CASSYTTGSTGELFF. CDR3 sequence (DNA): TGTGCCAGCAGTTACACGACAGGGAGCACCGGGGAGCTGTTTTTT.

CDR3 region: CASSLFSGTTGELFF. In nucleotides, the CDR3 is TGTGCCAGCAGCTTATTTTCGGGAACCACCGGGGAGCTGTTTTTT. The genes are TRBV7-2 and TRBJ2-2, with D possibly TRBD2 on 5 matching bases. Germline loops: CDR1 SGHTA, CDR2 FQGNSA. The CDR3 extends over 15 amino acids. Trimming cost V 2 bases and J 4 bases, with 11 bases left between them.

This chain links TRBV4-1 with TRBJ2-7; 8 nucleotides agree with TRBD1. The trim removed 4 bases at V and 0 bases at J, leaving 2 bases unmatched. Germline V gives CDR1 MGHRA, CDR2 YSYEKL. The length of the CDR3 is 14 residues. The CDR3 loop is CASSRDRYSYEQYF. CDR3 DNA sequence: TGCGCCAGCAGCCGGGACAGGTACTCCTACGAGCAGTACTTC.

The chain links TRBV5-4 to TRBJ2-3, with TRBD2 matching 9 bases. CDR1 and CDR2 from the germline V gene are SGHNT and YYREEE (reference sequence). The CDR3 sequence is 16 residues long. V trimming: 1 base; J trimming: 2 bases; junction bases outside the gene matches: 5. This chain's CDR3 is CASSLRSGGYTDTQYF. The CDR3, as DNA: TGTGCCAGCAGCTTGAGGAGCGGGGGGTACACAGATACGCAGTATTTT.

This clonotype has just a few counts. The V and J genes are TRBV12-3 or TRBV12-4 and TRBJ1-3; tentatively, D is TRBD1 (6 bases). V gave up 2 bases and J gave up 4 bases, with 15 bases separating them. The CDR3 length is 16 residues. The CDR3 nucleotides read TGTGCCAGCAGTTTAACGGGCAGGGGCCAAGGAAACACCATATATTTT. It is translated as CASSLTGRGQGNTIYF.

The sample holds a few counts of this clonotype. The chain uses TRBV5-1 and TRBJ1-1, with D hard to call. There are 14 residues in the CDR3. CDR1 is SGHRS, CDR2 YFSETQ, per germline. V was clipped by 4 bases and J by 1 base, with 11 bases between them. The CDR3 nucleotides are TGCGCCAGCAGCAATGAGGTGGAGAACACTGAAGCTTTCTTT. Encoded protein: CASSNEVENTEAFF.